Reported below is one T cell receptor (beta chain). The data stem from a study of blood T cell repertoires in COVID-19. Study context: Acute and convalescent COVID-19 specimens originated in the United States, Italy and Spain. T cells, B-cell-depleted T cells, or PBMCs supplied cDNA or gDNA.

Original analysis: Amplification of reference gene primers was used by the study to estimate nucleated cell counts. The repertoire was sequenced with immunoSEQ multiplex PCR; TCRdb's copy has only in-frame clones and lacks some. V and J calls and clone size are given by that table; D and trimming were obtained from the DNA. The repertoire holds under 250,000 clones, around four fifths seen once, with 5% to 7% in the top ten. This CDR3 spans 16 amino acids. The V end was cut by 0 bases, the J end by 4 bases, with 15 bases between. Germline CDR1 and CDR2: LNHNV and YYDKDF (reference sequence). Sample: peripheral blood. The TCR was taken from a woman aged 60 to 75 with active or convalescent COVID-19. The V and J genes are TRBV15 and TRBJ1-1; D might be TRBD1 (5 bases). The CDR3 DNA reads as TGTGCCACCAGCAGAGATCCTTTCCGGGGGACCACTGAAGCTTTCTTT. This translates into CATSRDPFRGTTEAFF.